The 29 T cell receptor beta chains listed next were all sequenced from one sample in a study of Tregs in tolerant kidney transplant recipients. Sequencing was performed with immunoSEQ multiplex PCR; in TCRdb, only in-frame clones are kept and a portion is missing. Of tens of thousands of clones listed, around 85% are singletons. This specimen consisted of Tregs from blood, obtained before the transplant. All receptors derive from a human donor who received a combined kidney and bone marrow transplant.

The V and J genes are TRBV6-6 and TRBJ2-7; the D gene is possibly TRBD1 (5 bases). The V and J ends lost 6 bases and 0 bases respectively, with 12 bases between them. This CDR3 is built from 14 residues. Per the germline V gene, CDR1 is MNHNY and CDR2 is SVGAGI (reference sequence). DNA of the CDR3: TGTGCCAGCAGGAGGACATTTAGCTCCTACGAGCAGTACTTC. It yields the protein CASRRTFSSYEQYF.

This clone showed up just once. This chain connects TRBV2 to TRBJ1-1, with D tentatively TRBD1 (6 bases). V was shortened by 4 bases and J by 0 bases, with 12 bases between the two germline ends. Germline V gene data show CDR1 as SNHLY and CDR2 as FYNNEI. The CDR3 consists of 15 residues. CDR3 amino acids: CASSARGYMNTEAFF. The CDR3 coding sequence is TGTGCCAGCAGTGCCAGGGGTTACATGAACACTGAAGCTTTCTTT.

The chain carries TRBV10-2 and TRBJ1-6; D is perhaps TRBD1 (6 bases). Per germline, CDR1 WSHSY and CDR2 SAAADI. The CDR3 length is 15 residues. V lost 10 bases to trimming and J lost 0 bases, with 13 bases between them. The CDR3 protein is CATKDRSSYNSPLHF. The CDR3, as DNA: TGCGCCACCAAGGACAGAAGCTCCTATAATTCACCCCTCCACTTT.

The chain has TRBV5-5 and TRBJ2-3; possibly TRBD1 for D (6 bases). CDR3 length: 15 residues. V lost 4 bases and J 0 bases, leaving 12 bases between the germline ends. Germline V gives CDR1 SGHKS, CDR2 YYEKEE (reference sequence). The CDR3 DNA sequence: TGTGCCAGCAGCCAGAACAGGGTGAGCACAGATACGCAGTATTTT. Translating it yields CASSQNRVSTDTQYF.

This clone was counted a single time. J is TRBJ1-1 and V is TRBV28; no firm D call. Looked up from germline, CDR1 is MDHEN and CDR2 is SYDVKM. Trimming shortened V by 5 bases and J by 9 bases, and 13 bases separated the two germline ends. The CDR3 length is 12 residues. The CDR3 DNA is TGTGCCAGCAGTCCGGAACTTAGAAAAGCTTTCTTT. This gives the protein CASSPELRKAFF.

This clone was counted a single time. The rearrangement joins TRBV28 to TRBJ1-5; a weak D match, TRBD1 (5 bases). The V end was cut by 3 bases, the J end by 3 bases, with 12 bases between. This CDR3 has 15 residues. Germline lookup yields CDR1 MDHEN and CDR2 SYDVKM. The CDR3 DNA sequence: TGTGCCAGCAGTTTCCGCAGGGTCATCAATCAGCCCCAGCATTTT. Translating it yields CASSFRRVINQPQHF.

This clone was seen only a few times. The genes are TRBV11-3 and TRBJ2-4; D not resolved. The V gene lost 3 bases and the J gene lost 14 bases, with 2 bases spanning the gap. Germline V CDR1 and CDR2: SGHNT, YENEEA. This CDR3 is built from 8 residues. CDR3 region: CASSLKYF. CDR3 bases: TGTGCCAGCAGCTTGAAGTACTTC.

The chain links TRBV28 to TRBJ2-5; 12 nucleotides match TRBD2. Germline CDR1 is MDHEN and CDR2 is SYDVKM. CDR3 length: 14 residues. Losses at the gene ends were 3 bases for V and 5 bases for J; bases not matched to a gene: 1. The CDR3 spells CASSLTSGSETQYF. As DNA, the CDR3 is TGTGCCAGCAGTTTGACTAGCGGGAGTGAGACCCAGTACTTC.

This chain uses TRBV10-3 with TRBJ1-2; D gene ambiguous. CDR1 and CDR2 (germline): ENHRY, SYGVKD. Deletions cut 2 bases from V and 4 bases from J, with 8 bases between. The CDR3 is made up of 13 amino acids. For the CDR3, the DNA is TGTGCCATCAGTGAGGGGAAGGGCTATGGCTACACCTTC. It specifies CAISEGKGYGYTF.

V gene TRBV6-6 combines with J gene TRBJ2-2; TRBD1 or TRBD2 may be the D gene (7 bases each). Germline CDR1 and CDR2: MNHNY and SVGAGI (reference sequence). Trimming removed 2 bases from V and 6 bases from J, with 13 bases in between. The CDR3 has 15 residues. CDR3 coding DNA: TGTGCCAGCAGTTACCAGACAGGGAGGGCCGGGGAGCTGTTTTTT. Amino acid sequence: CASSYQTGRAGELFF.

The rearrangement links TRBV6-5 to TRBJ2-2; D is possibly TRBD1 (6 bases). The DNA matches TRBJ1-3 better at its end, which makes the J call doubtful. This CDR3 region has 15 residues. From germline, CDR1 is MNHEY and CDR2 SVGAGI. This CDR3 is CASSYGTGPGNTIYF. The CDR3 coding sequence is TGTGCCAGCAGTTACGGTACAGGGCCTGGAAACACCATATATTTT.

The chain has TRBV15 and TRBJ1-5; TRBD1 aligns across 7 bases. This CDR3 comprises 18 residues. The germline CDR1 and CDR2 sequences are LNHNV and YYDKDF (reference sequence). J was trimmed by 2 bases and V by 0 bases; bases with no gene match: 10. This CDR3 is CATSRDPTQGVRNQPQHF. The CDR3 DNA follows: TGTGCCACCAGCAGAGATCCTACCCAGGGGGTGCGCAATCAGCCCCAGCATTTT.

The chain employs TRBV5-1 and TRBJ1-1; 7 bases are a match to TRBD1. This CDR3 comprises 14 residues. The trim removed 4 bases at V and 8 bases at J, leaving 11 bases unmatched. CDR1 is SGHRS, CDR2 YFSETQ, per germline. CDR3 protein: CASSPYQGEKEAFF. The CDR3 DNA reads TGCGCCAGCAGCCCTTACCAGGGGGAGAAAGAAGCTTTCTTT. Using reference TRBV5-1 and TRBJ1-1 for the parts outside the CDR3, the full variable domain is KAGVTQTPRYLIKTRGQQVTLSCSPISGHRSVSWYQQTPGQGLQFLFEYFSETQRNKGNFPGRFSGRQFSNSRSEMNVSTLELGDSALYLCASSPYQGEKEAFFGQGTRLTVV.

This rearrangement joins TRBV19 to TRBJ2-6; no reliable D call. Looked up from germline, CDR1 is LNHDA and CDR2 is SQIVND (reference sequence). This CDR3 contains 16 residues. Deletions cut 8 bases from V and 2 bases from J, with 16 bases between. The CDR3 DNA reads as TGTGCCAGTGCCCTCCCGACCTGGGCTGGGGCCAACGTCCTGACTTTC. Its protein is CASALPTWAGANVLTF.

This clone was detected once. This sequence joins TRBV30 and TRBJ1-4; D possibly corresponds to TRBD1 (5 bases). The CDR3 runs to 14 residues. The germline CDR1 and CDR2 sequences are GTSNPN and SVGIG (reference sequence). Between the trimmed V and J ends, which lost 0 bases and 4 bases, there was a span of 9 bases. In nucleotides, the CDR3 is TGTGCCTGGAGTGTGGGGACCTTTAATGAAAAACTGTTTTTT. Its translation: CAWSVGTFNEKLFF.

The chain recombines TRBV30 with TRBJ2-7, with D perhaps matching TRBD2 (5 bases). Germline V CDR1 and CDR2: GTSNPN, SVGIG (reference sequence). This CDR3 contains 12 residues. The ends were cut back, 5 bases at V and 4 bases at J, with 12 bases in the middle. The CDR3 DNA reads as TGTGCCTGGGGCTCTAGCTCGTACGAGCAGTACTTC. It translates to CAWGSSSYEQYF.

The chain employs TRBV21-1 and TRBJ1-1; the DNA was not compared with TRBD1, the D call given in the table. TRBV21-1 counts as a pseudogene. There are 16 residues in the CDR3. This chain's CDR3 is CASSKARGRVNTEAFF. CDR3 nucleotide sequence: TGTGCCAGCAGCAAAGCCAGGGGTAGGGTGAACACTGAAGCTTTCTTT.

The chain employs TRBV18 and TRBJ2-3; possibly TRBD2 for D (6 bases). Germline CDR1 is KGHSH and CDR2 is LQKENI. V lost 6 bases and J lost 1, with 17 bases in between. The CDR3 loop spans 16 amino acids. The CDR3 loop is CASSPPLGGGTDTQYF. The DNA of the CDR3 is TGTGCCAGCTCTCCCCCTCTCGGCGGGGGCACAGATACGCAGTATTTT. The full variable domain, rest sourced from reference TRBV18 and TRBJ2-3, is NAGVMQNPRHLVRRRGQEARLRCSPMKGHSHVYWYRQLPEEGLKFMVYLQKENIIDESGMPKERFSAEFPKEGPSILRIQQVVRGDSAAYFCASSPPLGGGTDTQYFGPGTRLTVL.

The rearrangement uses TRBV7-2 and TRBJ1-1; D is possibly TRBD1 (5 bases). From germline, CDR1 is SGHTA and CDR2 FQGNSA. The CDR3 is 14 residues long. The V end was cut by 1 base, the J end by 4 bases, with 10 bases between. CDR3 DNA sequence: TGTGCCAGCAGCTTAGGCGCGGGGGGCACTGAAGCTTTCTTT. This codes for CASSLGAGGTEAFF.

The V gene is TRBV28, the J gene TRBJ2-5; 11 nucleotides match TRBD2. Unmatched junction bases numbered 4, after V lost 3 bases and J lost 1 base. From germline, CDR1 is MDHEN and CDR2 SYDVKM. The CDR3 runs 16 residues. CDR3 in DNA: TGTGCCAGCAGTTTCCCTAGCGGGGGGTTCCAAGAGACCCAGTACTTC. This encodes CASSFPSGGFQETQYF.

The chain uses TRBV5-4 and TRBJ1-6; perhaps TRBD1 as D (5 bases). The V end was cut by 2 bases, the J end by 6 bases, with 15 bases between. Germline CDR1 SGHNT, CDR2 YYREEE (reference sequence). The CDR3 consists of 16 residues. This CDR3 is CASSLIQGGGNSPLHF. CDR3 DNA sequence: TGTGCCAGCAGCTTAATCCAGGGAGGAGGTAATTCACCCCTCCACTTT. Filled out from reference TRBV5-4 and TRBJ1-6, the complete variable domain reads ETGVTQSPTHLIKTRGQQVTLRCSSQSGHNTVSWYQQALGQGPQFIFQYYREEENGRGNFPPRFSGLQFPNYSSELNVNALELDDSALYLCASSLIQGGGNSPLHFGNGTRLTVT.

The J gene is TRBJ1-3, the V gene TRBV6-1; no definite D call. This CDR3 has 14 residues. The germline CDR1 and CDR2 sequences are MNHNS and SASEGT. The V end was cut by 7 bases, the J end by 4 bases, with 14 bases between. CDR3 coding DNA: TGTGCCAGCATGTATTTGGTAATCGGAAACACCATATATTTT. Translation: CASMYLVIGNTIYF.

The chain is built from TRBV19 and TRBJ2-3; TRBD2 matches 8 bases. Germline CDR1 LNHDA, CDR2 SQIVND (reference sequence). The CDR3 loop spans 16 amino acids. V shed 4 bases, J shed 1 base, and the junction held 7 bases outside the gene matches. CDR3 in amino acids: CASSTQPGLGTDTQYF. Written as DNA, the CDR3 is TGTGCCAGTAGTACGCAACCGGGACTAGGCACAGATACGCAGTATTTT.

This clone was found a few times. The identical CDR3 is also encoded by other nucleotide sequences in the sample. The rearrangement joins TRBV6-5 to TRBJ2-2; 8 positions match TRBD2. This CDR3 has 14 residues. The germline gives CDR1 MNHEY, CDR2 SVGAGI. With 8 bases clipped from V and 1 base from J, the junction kept 3 bases outside the gene matches. As DNA, the CDR3 is TGTGCCAGCCGGGGGGGGCGGAACACCGGGGAGCTGTTTTTT. The encoded protein is CASRGGRNTGELFF.

The V call is TRBV10-2, the J call TRBJ1-5; TRBD1 matches 8 bases. Unmatched junction bases numbered 9, after V lost 10 bases and J lost 4 bases. Germline V gene sequence: CDR1 WSHSY, CDR2 SAAADI. This CDR3 is built from 14 residues. The CDR3, as DNA: TGCGCCACTTCGGACAGGGCTCCTAATCAGCCCCAGCATTTT. This codes for CATSDRAPNQPQHF.

V gene TRBV5-1 combines with J gene TRBJ2-2; D is uncertain. Deletions cut 3 bases from V and 0 bases from J, with 9 bases between. This CDR3 is built from 15 residues. Germline assignment: CDR1 SGHRS and CDR2 YFSETQ. The CDR3 is CASSWAAPNTGELFF. The DNA of the CDR3 is TGCGCCAGCAGCTGGGCAGCCCCGAACACCGGGGAGCTGTTTTTT.

The gene calls are TRBV6-1 and TRBJ1-5; D remains unclear. V dropped 4 bases and J dropped 0 bases, with 7 bases sitting between them. The CDR3 runs to 14 residues. Germline V gene data show CDR1 as MNHNS and CDR2 as SASEGT. The CDR3 is CASSAHFSNQPQHF. In nucleotides, the CDR3 is TGTGCCAGCAGTGCCCACTTTAGCAATCAGCCCCAGCATTTT.

The rearrangement uses TRBV9 and TRBJ2-5; D tentatively fits TRBD1 or TRBD2 (7 bases each). V lost 4 bases to trimming and J lost 4 bases, with 14 bases between them. Germline V lookup: CDR1 SGDLS, CDR2 YYNGEE. This CDR3 is built from 14 residues. CDR3 in DNA: TGTGCCAGCAGCTCCCAGGGGGGGAGAGAGACCCAGTACTTC. It yields the protein CASSSQGGRETQYF.

The chain has TRBV21-1 and TRBJ1-5. TRBV21-1 is described as a pseudogene. CDR3 length: 13 residues. CDR3 in DNA: TGTGCCAGCAGCAAAGCGAGCGAGGACCCCCAGCATTTT. Its translation is CASSKASEDPQHF.